This T cell receptor beta chain was recorded in a study of tumor-infiltrating lymphocytes in primary liver carcinoma. Germline V gene data show CDR1 as SGHRS and CDR2 as YFSETQ. The CDR3 is made up of 14 amino acids. This clonotype appeared a few times. At one of its ends the junction is not consistent with the germline gene, which may arise from a read error. From around 500 ng of total RNA, TCR beta-specific cDNA was reverse-transcribed using a constant-region primer. Libraries for TCR beta were built through three nested multiplex PCR rounds, which together made up a slightly modified ARM-PCR procedure. For about 11 cycles apiece, the opening two PCR rounds ran with TRBV1-TRBV30 forward primers and a C-beta reverse primer. One entry per CDR3 protein, called by TCRdb with MiXCR from the multiplex PCR reads. The sample records approximately 88,000 distinct CDR3 sequences, 65% to 70% being singletons.

Bulk tissue was left unsorted, and RNA and DNA were co-extracted from 20-30 mg of it. The genes are TRBV5-1 and TRBJ2-7, with TRBD2 identical over 11 bases. The sequence derives from a man aged 35 to 55 with primary liver carcinoma and hepatitis B virus infection. Sequences were obtained from tumor-adjacent normal liver tissue. CDR3 sequence: CPSSPTSGTYEQYF. DNA of the CDR3: TGCCCCAGCAGCCCGACTAGCGGGACCTACGAGCAGTACTTC.